This TCR beta chain comes out of a study of CD8 T cells in ankylosing spondylitis. Broader study findings: Matched synovial fluid from ankylosing spondylitis patients was reported to be enriched for disease-linked clones.

This clonotype has more than one count but fewer than ten. As yet, its antigen is unknown. The V end was cut by 8 bases, the J end by 2 bases, with 12 bases between. Germline V CDR1 and CDR2: ENHRY, SYGVKD. The CDR3 is 13 residues long. Making use of molecular barcodes, quantitative 5'-RACE generated TCR beta libraries. TCRdb reprocessed the 5' RACE reads via MiXCR and lists one record per CDR3 protein. The sample lists a few hundred thousand distinct CDR3 sequences, less than 25% occurring once. The sequenced sample was blood, either unsorted or a sorted T cell fraction (not recorded which). The receptor was isolated from a female donor with ankylosing spondylitis or in good health (not recorded which). The chain has TRBV10-3 and TRBJ1-1, with a weak D call TRBD1 (6 bases). CDR3: CAIARDTNTEAFF. CDR3 bases: TGTGCCATCGCCCGGGACACCAACACTGAAGCTTTCTTT.